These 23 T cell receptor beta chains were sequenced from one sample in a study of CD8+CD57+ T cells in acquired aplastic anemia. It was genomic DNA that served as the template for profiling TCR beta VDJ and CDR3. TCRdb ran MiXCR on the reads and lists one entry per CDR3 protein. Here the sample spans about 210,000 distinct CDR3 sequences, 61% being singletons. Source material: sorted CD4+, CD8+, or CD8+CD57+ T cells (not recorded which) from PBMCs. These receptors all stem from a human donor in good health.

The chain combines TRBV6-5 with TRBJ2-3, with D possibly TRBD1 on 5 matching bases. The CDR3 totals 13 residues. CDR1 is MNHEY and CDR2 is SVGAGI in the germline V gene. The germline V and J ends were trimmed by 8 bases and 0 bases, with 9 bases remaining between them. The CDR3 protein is CASQGPSTDTQYF. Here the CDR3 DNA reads TGTGCCAGCCAGGGCCCTAGCACAGATACGCAGTATTTT.

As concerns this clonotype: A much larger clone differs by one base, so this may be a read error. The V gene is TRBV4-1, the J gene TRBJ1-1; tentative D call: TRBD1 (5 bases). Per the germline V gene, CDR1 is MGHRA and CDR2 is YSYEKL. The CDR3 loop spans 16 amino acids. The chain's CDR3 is CASSQDSAGRDTEAFF. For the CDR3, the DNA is TGTGCCAGCAGCCAAGACTCGGCAGGGAGGGACACTGAAGCTTTCTTT.

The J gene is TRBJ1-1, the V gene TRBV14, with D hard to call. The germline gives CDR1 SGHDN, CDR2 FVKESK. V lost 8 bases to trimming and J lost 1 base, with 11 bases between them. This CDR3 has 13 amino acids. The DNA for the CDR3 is TGTGCCAGCGCTAGGGTTGCGAACACTGAAGCTTTCTTT. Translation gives CASARVANTEAFF.

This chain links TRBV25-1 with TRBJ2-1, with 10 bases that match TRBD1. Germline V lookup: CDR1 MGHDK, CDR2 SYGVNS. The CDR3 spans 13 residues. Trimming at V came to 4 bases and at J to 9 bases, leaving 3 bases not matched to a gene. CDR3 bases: TGTGCCAGCAGTGCCAGGGACAGGGGTGAGCAGTTCTTC. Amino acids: CASSARDRGEQFF. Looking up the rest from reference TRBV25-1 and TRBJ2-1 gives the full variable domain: EADIYQTPRYLVIGTGKKITLECSQTMGHDKMYWYQQDPGMELHLIHYSYGVNSTEKGDLSSESTVSRIRTEHFPLTLESARPSHTSQYLCASSARDRGEQFFGPGTRLTVL.

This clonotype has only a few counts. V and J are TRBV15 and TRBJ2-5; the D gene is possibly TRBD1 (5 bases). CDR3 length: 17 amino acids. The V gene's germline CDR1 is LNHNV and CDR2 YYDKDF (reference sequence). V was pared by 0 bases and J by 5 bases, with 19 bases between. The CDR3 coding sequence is TGTGCCACCAGCAGAGATCAAGCAGGGTCGGTTTGGGAGACCCAGTACTTC. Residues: CATSRDQAGSVWETQYF.

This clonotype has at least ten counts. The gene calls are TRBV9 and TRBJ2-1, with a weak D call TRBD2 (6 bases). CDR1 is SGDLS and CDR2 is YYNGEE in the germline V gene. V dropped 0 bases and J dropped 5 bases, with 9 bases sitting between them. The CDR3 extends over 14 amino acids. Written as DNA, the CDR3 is TGTGCCAGCAGCGTAGGGGGACTTGACAATGAGCAGTTCTTC. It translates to CASSVGGLDNEQFF.

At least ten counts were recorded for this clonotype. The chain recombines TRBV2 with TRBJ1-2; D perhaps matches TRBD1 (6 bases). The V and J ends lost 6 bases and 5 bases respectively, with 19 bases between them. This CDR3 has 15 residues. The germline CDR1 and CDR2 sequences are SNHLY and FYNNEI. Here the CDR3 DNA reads TGTGCCAGCAGCCAAATGGGGGCTGGGGTTTATGGCTACACCTTC. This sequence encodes CASSQMGAGVYGYTF.

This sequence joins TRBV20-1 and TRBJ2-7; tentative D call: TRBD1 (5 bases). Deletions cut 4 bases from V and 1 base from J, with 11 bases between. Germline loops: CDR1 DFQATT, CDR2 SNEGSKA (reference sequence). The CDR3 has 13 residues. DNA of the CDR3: TGCAGTGCTACGTGGGGCCTGTCCTACGAGCAGTACTTC. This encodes CSATWGLSYEQYF.

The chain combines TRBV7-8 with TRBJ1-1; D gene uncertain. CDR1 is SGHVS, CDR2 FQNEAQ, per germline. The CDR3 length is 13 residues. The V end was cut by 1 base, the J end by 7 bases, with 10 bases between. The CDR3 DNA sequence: TGTGCCAGCAGCTTAGAGGTTGGTCTTGAAGCTTTCTTT. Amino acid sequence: CASSLEVGLEAFF.

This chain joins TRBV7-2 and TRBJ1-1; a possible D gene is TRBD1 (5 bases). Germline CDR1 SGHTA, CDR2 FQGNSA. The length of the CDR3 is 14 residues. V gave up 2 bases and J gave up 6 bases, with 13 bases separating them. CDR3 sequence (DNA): TGTGCCAGCAGCTTATCAGGGCCTTTGGCTGAAGCTTTCTTT. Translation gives CASSLSGPLAEAFF.

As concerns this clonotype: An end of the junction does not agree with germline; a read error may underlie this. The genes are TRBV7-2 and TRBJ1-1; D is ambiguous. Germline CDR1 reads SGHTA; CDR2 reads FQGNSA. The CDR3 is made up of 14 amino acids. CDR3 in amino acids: CASSLVPRNTEAFF. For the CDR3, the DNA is TGTGCCAGCAGCTTAGTACCCCGGAACACTGAAGCCTTCTTT.

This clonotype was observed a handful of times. In nucleotides, the CDR3 is TGTGCCAGTAGTGAAGGGGACGGGGGGAAACTGTTTTTT. Encoded protein: CASSEGDGGKLFF. The chain links TRBV19 to TRBJ2-2; 7 bases align to TRBD2. The ends lost 5 bases at V and 14 bases at J; junction bases unmatched: 11. Germline CDR1 and CDR2: LNHDA and SQIVND (reference sequence). This CDR3 comprises 13 residues.

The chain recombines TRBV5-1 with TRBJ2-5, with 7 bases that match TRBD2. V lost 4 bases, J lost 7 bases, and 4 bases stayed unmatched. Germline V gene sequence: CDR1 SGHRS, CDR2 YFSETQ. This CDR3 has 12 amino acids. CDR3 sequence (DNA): TGCGCCAGCAGCGACTTAGCGGGGACCCAGTACTTC. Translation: CASSDLAGTQYF.

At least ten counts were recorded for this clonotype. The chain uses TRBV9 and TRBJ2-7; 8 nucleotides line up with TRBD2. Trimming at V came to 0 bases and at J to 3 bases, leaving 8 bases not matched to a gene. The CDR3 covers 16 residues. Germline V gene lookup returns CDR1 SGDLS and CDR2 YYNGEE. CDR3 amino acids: CASSVVPAGAFYEQYF. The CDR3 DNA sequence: TGTGCCAGCAGCGTAGTGCCAGCGGGAGCCTTCTACGAGCAGTACTTC.

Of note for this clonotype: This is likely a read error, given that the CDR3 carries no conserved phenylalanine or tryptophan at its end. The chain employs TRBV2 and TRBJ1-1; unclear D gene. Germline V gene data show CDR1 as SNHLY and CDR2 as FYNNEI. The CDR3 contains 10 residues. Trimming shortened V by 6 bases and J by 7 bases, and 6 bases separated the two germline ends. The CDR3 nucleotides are TGTGCCAGCAGCCTTGGTGAAGCTTTCCTT. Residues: CASSLGEAFL.

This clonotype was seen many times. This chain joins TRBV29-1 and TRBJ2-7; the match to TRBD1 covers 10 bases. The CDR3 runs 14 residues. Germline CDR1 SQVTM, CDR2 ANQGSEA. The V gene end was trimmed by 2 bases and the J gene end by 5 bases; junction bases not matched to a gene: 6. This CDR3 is CSVEILGTGDEQYF. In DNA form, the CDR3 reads TGCAGCGTTGAAATCTTAGGGACAGGGGACGAGCAGTACTTC.

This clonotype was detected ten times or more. The CDR3 protein is CASSQATGGDGYTF. CDR3 bases: TGTGCCAGCAGCCAAGCAACAGGGGGCGATGGCTACACCTTC. This rearrangement joins TRBV4-2 to TRBJ1-2; 9 bases line up with TRBD1. Per germline, CDR1 LGHNA and CDR2 YNFKEQ. CDR3 length: 14 residues. Germline trimming cut 1 base from V and 6 bases from J; bases unmatched to any gene: 3.

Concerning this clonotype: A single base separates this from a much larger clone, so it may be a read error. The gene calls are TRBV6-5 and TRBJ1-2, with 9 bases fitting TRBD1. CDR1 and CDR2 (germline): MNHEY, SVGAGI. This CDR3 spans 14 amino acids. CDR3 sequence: CAGSYGQGSYGYTF. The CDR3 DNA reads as TGTGCCGGCAGTTACGGACAGGGGAGCTATGGCTACACCTTC.

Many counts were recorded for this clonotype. CDR3 amino acids: CASSSSGTSLGDTQYF. The CDR3 DNA reads as TGTGCCAGCAGCTCGTCCGGGACTAGCTTGGGAGATACGCAGTATTTT. The chain recombines TRBV7-8 with TRBJ2-3; 9 bases are a match to TRBD2. Germline V gives CDR1 SGHVS, CDR2 FQNEAQ. V dropped 4 bases and J dropped 5; count of bases not matched to a gene: 10. The CDR3 extends over 16 amino acids.

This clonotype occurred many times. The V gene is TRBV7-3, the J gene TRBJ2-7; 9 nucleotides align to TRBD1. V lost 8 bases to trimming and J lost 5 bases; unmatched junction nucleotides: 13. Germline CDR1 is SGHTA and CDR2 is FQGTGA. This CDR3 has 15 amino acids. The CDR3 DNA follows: TGTGCCAGCTTACCGGTACAGGGGGCCAACCACGAGCAGTACTTC. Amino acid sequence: CASLPVQGANHEQYF.

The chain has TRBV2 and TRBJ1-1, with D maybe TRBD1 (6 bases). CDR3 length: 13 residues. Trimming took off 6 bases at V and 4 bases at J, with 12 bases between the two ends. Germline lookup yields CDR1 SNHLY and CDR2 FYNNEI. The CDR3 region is CASSRGEVTEAFF. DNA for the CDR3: TGTGCCAGCAGCAGGGGCGAGGTCACTGAAGCTTTCTTT.

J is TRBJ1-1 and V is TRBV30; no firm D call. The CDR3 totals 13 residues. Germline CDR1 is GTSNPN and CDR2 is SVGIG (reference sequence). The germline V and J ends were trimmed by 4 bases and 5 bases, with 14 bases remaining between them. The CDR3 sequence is CAWKKVGRTEAFF. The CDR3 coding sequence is TGTGCCTGGAAAAAGGTTGGGAGGACTGAAGCTTTCTTT.

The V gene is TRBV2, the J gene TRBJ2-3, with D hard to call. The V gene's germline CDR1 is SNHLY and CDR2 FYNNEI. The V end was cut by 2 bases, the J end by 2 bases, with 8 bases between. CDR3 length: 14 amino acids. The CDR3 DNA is TGTGCCAGCAGTGAAATAAGCTTCACAGATACGCAGTATTTT. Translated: CASSEISFTDTQYF.